This T cell receptor beta chain was recorded in a study of a mutant IDH1 vaccine in newly diagnosed glioma. The overall study: Patients received eight vaccinations in weeks 1, 3, 5, 7, 11, 15, 19, 23. Vaccinations were initiated 4-6 weeks following radiotherapy alone, or were given together with temozolomide cycles. Most had both radiotherapy and temozolomide beforehand; others had only one.

Broader study findings: Any relationship between pseudoprogression and changes in top peripheral T cell clonotypes seemed absent.

Sample time point: week 23, last vaccination. Topical imiquimod accompanied each vaccine dose, which consisted of 300 ug of mutant IDH1 20-mer peptide. Sequenced by immunoSEQ multiplex PCR; TCRdb stores in-frame clones only, minus some. The data contain 77,000 or so clones, approximately 85% of them seen just once; the ten biggest clones take up 0.77%. This clone was seen only a few times. The target antigen is unknown. The sequence came from a woman aged 45-65 years with glioma. The sequences come from PBMCs, collected from a glioma patient whose treatment included an IDH1 peptide vaccine.

CDR3 sequence: CAISEPPGDEKLFF. In DNA, the CDR3 is TGTGCCATCAGTGAGCCCCCGGGGGACGAAAAACTGTTTTTT. The V and J genes are TRBV10-3 and TRBJ1-4, with TRBD1 as a possible D gene (5 bases). CDR3 length equals 14 residues. Germline CDR1 reads ENHRY; CDR2 reads SYGVKD. Trimming shortened V by 2 bases and J by 8 bases, and 12 bases separated the two germline ends.